These 9 T cell receptor beta chains share one sample of origin, sequenced in a study of control samples from healthy donors and cancer patients. Some clones are missing from TCRdb's copy, which holds only in-frame ones; the method was immunoSEQ multiplex PCR. Counted here are 100,000 to 150,000 clones, about 88% occurring once; the ten biggest clones make up roughly 2%. The sequencing input was blood. The receptor set was obtained from a man between 18 and 29 years old in good health.

A remark on this clone: The identical CDR3 is also encoded by other nucleotide sequences in the sample. The chain combines TRBV9 with TRBJ1-5, with D possibly matching TRBD1 (5 bases). Germline CDR1 SGDLS, CDR2 YYNGEE. The CDR3 consists of 14 residues. Trimming left V 0 bases short and J 6 bases short, with 10 bases between. The CDR3 protein is CASSVGGRGQPQHF. The CDR3 DNA reads as TGTGCCAGCAGCGTAGGGGGACGGGGTCAGCCCCAGCATTTT. Together with reference TRBV9 and TRBJ1-5, the CDR3 gives the full variable domain: DSGVTQTPKHLITATGQRVTLRCSPRSGDLSVYWYQQSLDQGLQFLIQYYNGEERAKGNILERFSAQQFPDLHSELNLSSLELGDSALYFCASSVGGRGQPQHFGDGTRLSIL.

The rearrangement links TRBV5-4 to TRBJ2-7, with D possibly TRBD1 on 5 matching bases. Per germline, CDR1 SGHNT and CDR2 YYREEE (reference sequence). Trimming took 4 bases from V and 7 from J, leaving 18 bases between them. The CDR3 extends over 14 amino acids. CDR3 bases: TGTGCCAGCAGCGGGGCAGGCGGAGCCGGAGAGCAGTACTTC. It codes for CASSGAGGAGEQYF.

The chain couples TRBV19 to TRBJ1-5; D is possibly TRBD1 (5 bases). This CDR3 is built from 15 residues. The germline V gene encodes CDR1 LNHDA and CDR2 SQIVND (reference sequence). V dropped 7 bases and J dropped 3 bases, with 16 bases sitting between them. The chain's CDR3 is CASTEGPRVNQPQHF. The CDR3 DNA follows: TGTGCCAGTACCGAGGGACCAAGGGTCAATCAGCCCCAGCATTTT. The full variable domain, with the rest looked up from reference TRBV19 and TRBJ1-5, is DGGITQSPKYLFRKEGQNVTLSCEQNLNHDAMYWYRQDPGQGLRLIYYSQIVNDFQKGDIAEGYSVSREKKESFPLTVTSAQKNPTAFYLCASTEGPRVNQPQHFGDGTRLSIL.

This clone appeared once. The rearrangement links TRBV6-2 or TRBV6-3 to TRBJ2-1, with TRBD1 identical over 9 bases. V lost 5 bases and J lost 8; bases outside the gene matches: 4. The CDR3 runs to 13 residues. CDR1 and CDR2 from the germline V gene are MNHEY and SVGEGT. The CDR3 reads CASSNRGRDEQFF. DNA for the CDR3: TGTGCCAGCAGTAACAGGGGGCGGGATGAGCAGTTCTTC.

The V call is TRBV30, the J call TRBJ1-5, with D maybe TRBD1 (5 bases). V was pared by 0 bases and J by 7 bases, with 16 bases between. The CDR3 contains 15 residues. Germline CDR1 GTSNPN, CDR2 SVGIG (reference sequence). CDR3 amino acids: CAWSVRGWGGQPQHF. The DNA for the CDR3 is TGTGCCTGGAGTGTACGGGGGTGGGGGGGGCAGCCCCAGCATTTT.

CDR3 bases: TGTGCCAGCAGCTTAGTAGAGGGACAGAGCAATCAGCCCCAGCATTTT. It specifies CASSLVEGQSNQPQHF. The chain links TRBV11-2 to TRBJ1-5, with 7 bases fitting TRBD1. Losses at the gene ends were 1 base for V and 1 base for J; bases not matched to a gene: 4. The CDR3 has 16 amino acids. The germline V gene encodes CDR1 SGHAT and CDR2 FQNNGV.

The V gene is TRBV4-2, the J gene TRBJ1-2; TRBD1 is a possible D gene (6 bases). V was pared by 1 base and J by 2 bases, with 8 bases between. Germline assignment: CDR1 LGHNA and CDR2 YNFKEQ. There are 14 residues in the CDR3. CDR3 DNA: TGTGCCAGCAGCCAAGGGGACATCAACTATGGCTACACCTTC. It encodes CASSQGDINYGYTF.

This clone was counted a few times. This sequence joins TRBV6-4 and TRBJ1-5; TRBD1 might be the D (5 bases). The V end lost 3 bases, the J end lost 9 bases, and 12 bases lay between the germline ends. The CDR3 extends over 13 amino acids. From germline, CDR1 is MRHNA and CDR2 SNTAGT. The DNA of the CDR3 is TGTGCCAGCAGTGAGGTGGGGGGAAGGCCCCAGCATTTT. This gives the protein CASSEVGGRPQHF.

The chain couples TRBV7-8 to TRBJ2-5; 8 positions agree with TRBD1. Germline V gene sequence: CDR1 SGHVS, CDR2 FQNEAQ. V lost 5 bases to trimming and J lost 2 bases; unmatched junction nucleotides: 16. This CDR3 has 18 amino acids. Here the CDR3 DNA reads TGTGCCAGCAGCCGAAGCGTCGAGTTCGGGACAGGACAAGAGACCCAGTACTTC. Translated: CASSRSVEFGTGQETQYF.